The entry below describes one TCR beta chain. The data belong to a study of T cells in Graves' hyperthyroidism and ophthalmopathy. From RNA transcripts, TCR beta CDR3 regions were amplified. The primer set for the first-round RT-PCR of the TCR CDR3 was HTBI. MiXCR, applied by TCRdb to the multiplex PCR reads, yields one record per CDR3 protein. The table lists some 490,000 distinct CDR3 sequences, 16% of them singletons, with 25% to 30% in the top ten. Sequencing used blood. The TCR originated in a woman aged 25 to 39 with Graves' ophthalmopathy.

The CDR3 region has the DNA TGCGCCAGCAGCCAAGCTCCGGGACAGGGGGACTATGGCTACACCTTC. The encoded protein is CASSQAPGQGDYGYTF. The chain joins TRBV4-3 to TRBJ1-2; the match to TRBD1 covers 11 bases. The junction had 4 bases not matched to a gene; V was cut back by 1 base and J by 3 bases. The CDR3 spans 16 residues. Germline lookup yields CDR1 LGHNA and CDR2 YSLEER.